Reported below is one TCR beta chain. What it binds is not known. CDR3 length: 13 residues. Deletions cut 7 bases from V and 1 base from J, with 11 bases between. The germline CDR1 and CDR2 sequences are MNHNS and SASEGT. The data belong to a study of response to subunit inactivated influenza vaccine. Findings and limits, study-wide: Authors suggested each seasonal flu vaccination may recruit only limited numbers of new T cells.

TCRdb ran MiXCR on the RT-PCR reads and lists one entry per CDR3 protein. Of about 700,000 distinct CDR3 sequences listed, 14% were seen once; the top ten hold roughly 7.2%. Source: PBMCs from blood, taken 14 days before vaccination. The chain links TRBV6-1 to TRBJ2-7; D is uncertain. The receptor's source is a man in his fifties who received an inactivated influenza vaccine. The CDR3 sequence is CASKTTTSYEQYF. DNA for the CDR3: TGTGCCAGCAAAACAACTACGTCCTACGAGCAGTACTTC.